This T cell receptor (beta chain) was retrieved from a study of blood T cells in healthy people across ages. A remark on this clonotype: Its antigen is not known.

Study findings and constraints: A greater number of naive CD4+ cells and higher diversity distinguished long-lived donors from aged donors.

The CDR3 has 18 amino acids. Trimming cost V 7 bases and J 0 bases, with 23 bases left between them. Germline lookup yields CDR1 ENHRY and CDR2 SYGVKD. With a J-beta primer mix and a sample-barcoded 5' primer, a second PCR ran about 7 to 12 cycles. Each cDNA molecule was tagged by a template-switch adaptor that had 12 random nucleotides. Each CDR3 protein is one row after TCRdb ran MiXCR on the 5' RACE reads. Found here are approximately 1.5 million distinct CDR3 sequences, roughly 30% of them singletons; the top ten hold approximately 10%. The J gene is TRBJ2-3, the V gene TRBV10-3; D possibly uses TRBD1 or TRBD2 (5 bases each). Sequencing input: blood. The TCR sequence derives from a woman aged 25 to 45 in good health. The CDR3 region has the DNA TGTGCCATCAAACCTAAGGGGATGGGAGTGCCTAGCACAGATACGCAGTATTTT. It is translated as CAIKPKGMGVPSTDTQYF.